The rows below give T cell receptor beta chains drawn from one sample of a study of CD8 T cells in ankylosing spondylitis. TCRdb used MiXCR to reprocess the 5' RACE reads, holding one entry per CDR3 protein. The sample has about 450,000 distinct CDR3 sequences, approximately 26% seen once. The sequenced sample consisted of blood, either unsorted or a sorted T cell fraction (not recorded which). The receptors stem from a male donor with ankylosing spondylitis. Each CDR3 is given with its conserved first and last residue. A D gene is named only where the DNA matches it firmly. For some rows the clone size is stated as once, few or many, or as a class when expanded; others skip it.

CDR3nt: TGTGCCAGCAGCTTAACCGACGGGAGGCAGGGTGAGCAGTTCTTC
CDR3aa: CASSLTDGRQGEQFF
v_gene: TRBV7-6
d_gene: TRBD2
j_gene: TRBJ2-1
abundance: once

CDR3nt: TGCAGTGCTAAGGTCCCGGGACAGGGATCGGCTGGCTACACCTTC
CDR3aa: CSAKVPGQGSAGYTF
v_gene: TRBV20-1
d_gene: TRBD1
j_gene: TRBJ1-2
abundance: NA

CDR3nt: TGTGCCACCAGCAGAGATCCGGGGGCAGGAAACACCATATATTTT
CDR3aa: CATSRDPGAGNTIYF
v_gene: TRBV15
d_gene: NA
j_gene: TRBJ1-3
abundance: few

CDR3nt: TGTGCCAGCAGTCCATTGACTAGCACAGATACGCAGTATTTT
CDR3aa: CASSPLTSTDTQYF
v_gene: TRBV12-3/TRBV12-4
d_gene: NA
j_gene: TRBJ2-3
abundance: many

CDR3nt: TGCAGTGCTAGAGATGGAACAGGGGTCCTCAATCAGCCCCAGCATTTT
CDR3aa: CSARDGTGVLNQPQHF
v_gene: TRBV20-1
d_gene: TRBD1
j_gene: TRBJ1-5
abundance: few

CDR3nt: TGTGCCAGCAGTTACGAGGGTGAGCCCCAGCATTTT
CDR3aa: CASSYEGEPQHF
v_gene: TRBV6-6
d_gene: NA
j_gene: TRBJ1-5
abundance: few

CDR3nt: TGCAGTGCTAGCGAGGACACCCTGAACACTGAAGCTTTCTTT
CDR3aa: CSASEDTLNTEAFF
v_gene: TRBV20-1
d_gene: NA
j_gene: TRBJ1-1
abundance: few

CDR3nt: TGCGCCAGCAGTGAGCACGGGACACCCTATGGCTACACCTTC
CDR3aa: CASSEHGTPYGYTF
v_gene: TRBV10-2
d_gene: NA
j_gene: TRBJ1-2
abundance: NA

CDR3nt: TGTGCCAGCAGGGCCTTCATAGAGTCAGATACGCAGTATTTT
CDR3aa: CASRAFIESDTQYF
v_gene: TRBV12-3/TRBV12-4
d_gene: NA
j_gene: TRBJ2-3
abundance: few

CDR3nt: TGCAGCGGACAGGAGAACACTGAAGCTTTCTTT
CDR3aa: CSGQENTEAFF
v_gene: TRBV29-1
d_gene: NA
j_gene: TRBJ1-1
abundance: NA

CDR3nt: TGTGCCAGCAGCTTAGCGGGACAGCTCTACGAGCAGTACTTC
CDR3aa: CASSLAGQLYEQYF
v_gene: TRBV7-2
d_gene: TRBD1
j_gene: TRBJ2-7
abundance: NA

CDR3nt: TGTGCCAGCAGCACGCGAACAGGGATTGGCACTGAAGCTTTCTTT
CDR3aa: CASSTRTGIGTEAFF
v_gene: TRBV7-2
d_gene: NA
j_gene: TRBJ1-1
abundance: NA

CDR3nt: TGCGCCAGCAGGACAGGGACCCAAGAGACCCAGTACTTC
CDR3aa: CASRTGTQETQYF
v_gene: TRBV5-1
d_gene: TRBD1
j_gene: TRBJ2-5
abundance: NA

CDR3nt: TGTGCCAGCAGCTACCCCGGGGTAGCGGGAGGCTACAATGAGCAGTTCTTC
CDR3aa: CASSYPGVAGGYNEQFF
v_gene: TRBV7-9
d_gene: TRBD2
j_gene: TRBJ2-1
abundance: many

CDR3nt: TGTGCCAGCCAGACAGGGTATGGCTACACCTTC
CDR3aa: CASQTGYGYTF
v_gene: TRBV6-5
d_gene: TRBD1
j_gene: TRBJ1-2
abundance: NA

CDR3nt: TGTGCCAGCAGTGGGGGGACAGGGAGGAGCACAGATACGCAGTATTTT
CDR3aa: CASSGGTGRSTDTQYF
v_gene: TRBV6-1
d_gene: TRBD1
j_gene: TRBJ2-3
abundance: few

CDR3nt: TGCGCCAGCAGCCAAGCGCAGAGTTACAATGAGCAGTTCTTC
CDR3aa: CASSQAQSYNEQFF
v_gene: TRBV4-1
d_gene: NA
j_gene: TRBJ2-1
abundance: NA

CDR3nt: TGTGCCAGCAGTCGATCGCAGGGGACCCAGTACTTC
CDR3aa: CASSRSQGTQYF
v_gene: TRBV12-3/TRBV12-4
d_gene: NA
j_gene: TRBJ2-5
abundance: few

CDR3nt: TGTGCCAGCAGGCCCTCAACTAACTATGGCTACACCTTC
CDR3aa: CASRPSTNYGYTF
v_gene: TRBV28
d_gene: NA
j_gene: TRBJ1-2
abundance: few

CDR3nt: TGCGCCAGCAGTGAGTCGGTAGCGAGGTCCTACAATGAGCAGTTCTTC
CDR3aa: CASSESVARSYNEQFF
v_gene: TRBV10-1
d_gene: NA
j_gene: TRBJ2-1
abundance: NA

CDR3nt: TGTGCCAGCAGCTTGGCGTACGGCACCGGGGAGCTGTTTTTT
CDR3aa: CASSLAYGTGELFF
v_gene: TRBV5-8
d_gene: NA
j_gene: TRBJ2-2
abundance: few

CDR3nt: TGTGCCAGCAGCTCCTCCGGGACTGGAGCGAATTCACCCCTCCACTTT
CDR3aa: CASSSSGTGANSPLHF
v_gene: TRBV11-2
d_gene: NA
j_gene: TRBJ1-6
abundance: NA

CDR3nt: TGTGCCAGCAGCATCCGACAGGGGAGGCCTAATGAAAAACTGTTTTTT
CDR3aa: CASSIRQGRPNEKLFF
v_gene: TRBV7-2
d_gene: TRBD1
j_gene: TRBJ1-4
abundance: NA

CDR3nt: TGCGCCAGCAGCCGCGGACAGGATTTCTTTGGCTACACCTTC
CDR3aa: CASSRGQDFFGYTF
v_gene: TRBV5-1
d_gene: TRBD1
j_gene: TRBJ1-2
abundance: few

CDR3nt: TGTGCCAGCAGCTCTTGGACTAGCGGAACCTACAATGAGCAGTTCTTC
CDR3aa: CASSSWTSGTYNEQFF
v_gene: TRBV5-5
d_gene: TRBD2
j_gene: TRBJ2-1
abundance: few

CDR3nt: TGTGCCAGCATCTCCCCTTTTGGGGCCGGGGAGCTGTTTTTT
CDR3aa: CASISPFGAGELFF
v_gene: TRBV12-3/TRBV12-4
d_gene: NA
j_gene: TRBJ2-2
abundance: few

CDR3nt: TGCGCCAGCAGCTTGGAGGTTTGGGACAGTTCTCAAGAGACCCAGTACTTC
CDR3aa: CASSLEVWDSSQETQYF
v_gene: TRBV5-1
d_gene: TRBD1
j_gene: TRBJ2-5
abundance: NA

CDR3nt: TGTGCCAGCAGCTTACCCCTCTTGGGGTTGGTGGGAAACACCATATATTTT
CDR3aa: CASSLPLLGLVGNTIYF
v_gene: TRBV7-9
d_gene: NA
j_gene: TRBJ1-3
abundance: few

CDR3nt: TGCGCCAGCAGCCAAGTCGAGCGGGTAACTAGCACAGATACGCAGTATTTT
CDR3aa: CASSQVERVTSTDTQYF
v_gene: TRBV4-1
d_gene: NA
j_gene: TRBJ2-3
abundance: NA

CDR3nt: TGCAGTGCTAGAGTGACAGAGAAGGGGGATACGCAGTATTTT
CDR3aa: CSARVTEKGDTQYF
v_gene: TRBV20-1
d_gene: NA
j_gene: TRBJ2-3
abundance: few

CDR3nt: TGTGCCAGCAGTACCGGGGGACAGGGCGGTGAAAAACTGTTTTTT
CDR3aa: CASSTGGQGGEKLFF
v_gene: TRBV25-1
d_gene: TRBD1
j_gene: TRBJ1-4
abundance: few

CDR3nt: TGTGCCAGCAGTTACAATAGAGCTAACTATGGCTACACCTTC
CDR3aa: CASSYNRANYGYTF
v_gene: TRBV12-3/TRBV12-4
d_gene: NA
j_gene: TRBJ1-2
abundance: few

CDR3nt: TGTGCCAGCAGTTATACACTAGCTTACAATGAGCAGTTCTTC
CDR3aa: CASSYTLAYNEQFF
v_gene: TRBV6-2/TRBV6-3
d_gene: NA
j_gene: TRBJ2-1
abundance: few

CDR3nt: TGCGCCAGCAGCGAGACAGGGTCCACCGGGGAGCTGTTTTTT
CDR3aa: CASSETGSTGELFF
v_gene: TRBV5-1
d_gene: TRBD1
j_gene: TRBJ2-2
abundance: NA

CDR3nt: TGTGCCAGCAGTGCCCAGGGGAACAGGCAGCCCCAGCATTTT
CDR3aa: CASSAQGNRQPQHF
v_gene: TRBV6-1
d_gene: NA
j_gene: TRBJ1-5
abundance: NA

CDR3nt: TGTGCCACCAGTGATCGTAGCGGGAGGGGTTCGACAGATACGCAGTATTTT
CDR3aa: CATSDRSGRGSTDTQYF
v_gene: TRBV24-1
d_gene: TRBD2
j_gene: TRBJ2-3
abundance: NA

CDR3nt: TGTGCCAGCAGTGCCACAGGGGGCCGGCAGTACTTC
CDR3aa: CASSATGGRQYF
v_gene: TRBV25-1
d_gene: TRBD1
j_gene: TRBJ2-7
abundance: NA

CDR3nt: TGCGCCAGCAGCTTACTAGCGGACACCGGGGAGCTGTTTTTT
CDR3aa: CASSLLADTGELFF
v_gene: TRBV5-1
d_gene: TRBD2
j_gene: TRBJ2-2
abundance: many

CDR3nt: TGCGCCAGCGGACGGGGGACCGGCACTGAAGCTTTCTTT
CDR3aa: CASGRGTGTEAFF
v_gene: TRBV5-1
d_gene: NA
j_gene: TRBJ1-1
abundance: NA

CDR3nt: TGCGCCAGCAGCTCTCTAGCGGGAGGGACCGCAGATACGCAGTATTTT
CDR3aa: CASSSLAGGTADTQYF
v_gene: TRBV5-1
d_gene: TRBD2
j_gene: TRBJ2-3
abundance: NA

CDR3nt: TGTGCCAGCAGCTCCCGGGGAGGTGCGGGAGGGCCATGGGAGCAGTTCTTC
CDR3aa: CASSSRGGAGGPWEQFF
v_gene: TRBV9
d_gene: TRBD2
j_gene: TRBJ2-1
abundance: NA

CDR3nt: TGCAGCGTTGAAGACAGGGGTCCAGGCTACACCTTC
CDR3aa: CSVEDRGPGYTF
v_gene: TRBV29-1
d_gene: NA
j_gene: TRBJ1-2
abundance: NA

CDR3nt: TGCAGCGTTGATCAGACCGTGACTAACTATGGCTACACCTTC
CDR3aa: CSVDQTVTNYGYTF
v_gene: TRBV29-1
d_gene: NA
j_gene: TRBJ1-2
abundance: NA

CDR3nt: TGTGCCAGCAGCTCCAGGGAGACCACTGAAGCTTTCTTT
CDR3aa: CASSSRETTEAFF
v_gene: TRBV27
d_gene: NA
j_gene: TRBJ1-1
abundance: NA

CDR3nt: TGTGCCAGCAGTCCGGACAGATTCGAAGGCAGAGCTTTCTTT
CDR3aa: CASSPDRFEGRAFF
v_gene: TRBV7-2
d_gene: NA
j_gene: TRBJ1-1
abundance: few

CDR3nt: TGCAGTGCTCAGAGTGGAGGGGGGACCGGGGAGCTGTTTTTT
CDR3aa: CSAQSGGGTGELFF
v_gene: TRBV20-1
d_gene: NA
j_gene: TRBJ2-2
abundance: NA

CDR3nt: TGTGCCACCAGTGATGACTTGATGGGTGTAGGAGCTTTCTTT
CDR3aa: CATSDDLMGVGAFF
v_gene: TRBV24-1
d_gene: NA
j_gene: TRBJ1-1
abundance: NA